Following are 22 T cell receptor beta chains from one sample sequenced in a study of CD8 T cells in ankylosing spondylitis. TCRdb passed the 5' RACE reads through MiXCR, listing each CDR3 protein once. This table holds more than 300,000 distinct CDR3 sequences, 11% found once. Sequencing was performed on blood, either unsorted or a sorted T cell fraction (not recorded which). These receptors originate from a female donor with ankylosing spondylitis or in good health (not recorded which).

In this sample, this clonotype turned up many times. V and J are TRBV7-2 and TRBJ2-1; D unresolved. The V end was cut by 1 base, the J end by 2 bases, with 9 bases between. The CDR3 covers 15 residues. CDR1 SGHTA and CDR2 FQGNSA come from the germline V gene. CDR3 protein: CASSLEAQTYNEQFF. Written as DNA, the CDR3 is TGTGCCAGCAGCTTAGAAGCCCAGACCTACAATGAGCAGTTCTTC.

This clonotype was detected ten times or more. The V gene is TRBV7-9, the J gene TRBJ2-3, with D possibly matching TRBD1 (5 bases). The V gene's germline CDR1 is SEHNR and CDR2 FQNEAQ (reference sequence). The CDR3 sequence is 12 residues long. V gave up 5 bases and J gave up 10 bases, with 13 bases separating them. The CDR3 sequence: CASSANQGAQYF. In DNA, the CDR3 is TGTGCCAGCAGCGCGAACCAGGGTGCGCAGTATTTT.

This clonotype was picked up many times. The chain couples TRBV20-1 to TRBJ2-5, with no clear D. The CDR3 has 11 amino acids. Per the germline V gene, CDR1 is DFQATT and CDR2 is SNEGSKA (reference sequence). Deletions cut 2 bases from V and 5 bases from J, with 6 bases between. CDR3 region: CSARSGETQYF. The CDR3 nucleotides read TGCAGTGCTAGATCTGGGGAGACCCAGTACTTC.

This clonotype was seen repeatedly, ten times or more. The rearrangement joins TRBV20-1 to TRBJ1-3; tentatively, D is TRBD1 (5 bases). CDR1 and CDR2 (germline): DFQATT, SNEGSKA (reference sequence). V was trimmed by 3 bases and J by 4 bases, leaving 10 bases between them. The CDR3 contains 13 residues. The CDR3 DNA reads TGCAGTGCTAGGGGGCGCGGGGGAAACACCATATATTTT. It encodes CSARGRGGNTIYF.

The sample holds one count of this clonotype. The chain joins TRBV30 to TRBJ1-5; D remains ambiguous. CDR1 and CDR2 (germline): GTSNPN, SVGIG (reference sequence). This CDR3 contains 13 residues. With 4 bases removed from V and 0 bases from J, the gap between germline ends came to 7 bases. This CDR3 reads CAWTADSNQPQHF. The CDR3 DNA sequence: TGTGCCTGGACGGCCGATAGCAATCAGCCCCAGCATTTT.

This clonotype was observed at least ten times. The chain employs TRBV11-2 and TRBJ2-5, with D possibly TRBD1 on 5 matching bases. CDR3 length equals 13 residues. Deletions cut 4 bases from V and 4 bases from J, with 10 bases between. In germline, CDR1 is SGHAT, CDR2 FQNNGV. CDR3 amino acids: CASSSGIRETQYF. CDR3 DNA: TGTGCCAGCAGCTCAGGGATTAGAGAGACCCAGTACTTC.

To note about this clonotype: It may be a read error: a sequence one base away is much more abundant. CDR3 sequence reads: CASSRVTGVYPYELYF. For the CDR3, the DNA is TGTGCCAGCAGCAGAGTAACAGGGGTTTACCCCTACGAGCTGTACTTC. The rearrangement uses TRBV12-3 or TRBV12-4 and TRBJ2-7; 7 bases match TRBD1. The CDR3 totals 16 residues.

This clonotype was picked up many times. The chain couples TRBV29-1 to TRBJ1-4; tentative D call: TRBD1 (6 bases). The V end was cut by 6 bases, the J end by 4 bases, with 18 bases between. The germline V gene encodes CDR1 SQVTM and CDR2 ANQGSEA. There are 15 residues in the CDR3. CDR3 sequence reads: CSVHTTGHGNEKLFF. CDR3 DNA sequence: TGCAGCGTCCACACCACAGGGCACGGTAATGAAAAACTGTTTTTT.

The chain couples TRBV5-1 to TRBJ2-1, with TRBD2 identical over 12 bases. V was clipped by 2 bases and J by 9 bases; unmatched bases: 6. Germline V gives CDR1 SGHRS, CDR2 YFSETQ. This CDR3 spans 15 amino acids. The CDR3 reads CASSLLAGGDFEQFF. The CDR3 DNA sequence: TGCGCCAGCAGCTTACTAGCGGGAGGAGATTTTGAGCAGTTCTTC.

This clonotype was seen many times. This sequence joins TRBV15 and TRBJ1-6, with TRBD1 as a possible D gene (6 bases). V lost 0 bases and J 10 bases, leaving 19 bases between the germline ends. The length of the CDR3 is 17 residues. The V gene's germline CDR1 is LNHNV and CDR2 YYDKDF (reference sequence). Here the CDR3 reads CATSRDARGGGDSPLHF. Here the CDR3 DNA reads TGTGCCACCAGCAGAGATGCTAGAGGGGGAGGTGACTCACCCCTCCACTTT. The variable domain in full, completed from reference TRBV15 and TRBJ1-6, reads DAMVIQNPRYQVTQFGKPVTLSCSQTLNHNVMYWYQQKSSQAPKLLFHYYDKDFNNEADTPDNFQSRRPNTSFCFLDIRSPGLGDTAMYLCATSRDARGGGDSPLHFGNGTRLTVT.

This clonotype has a count of ten or more. As DNA, the CDR3 is TGCGCCAGCAGCTTGGCCACGAGTGAGACCCAGTACTTC. Translated: CASSLATSETQYF. The chain carries TRBV5-1 and TRBJ2-5, with no clear D. The CDR3 has 13 residues. Germline CDR1 is SGHRS and CDR2 is YFSETQ. Trimming removed 0 bases at V and 5 bases at J, with 8 bases between.

This rearrangement joins TRBV7-9 to TRBJ2-7, with TRBD2 matching 7 bases. V trimming: 1 base; J trimming: 7 bases; junction bases outside the gene matches: 10. CDR1 SEHNR and CDR2 FQNEAQ come from the germline V gene (reference sequence). There are 15 residues in the CDR3. For the CDR3, the DNA is TGTGCCAGCAGCTTAGAGTCGGGAGGAGTGTGGGAGCAGTACTTC. This translates into CASSLESGGVWEQYF.

This clonotype was counted many times. The CDR3 DNA sequence: TGTGCCAGCAGTAACCTCGGGACAGGGCTCTACGAGCAGTACTTC. Translation gives CASSNLGTGLYEQYF. The chain is built from TRBV28 and TRBJ2-7, with TRBD1 identical over 9 bases. CDR3 length: 15 amino acids. Losses at the gene ends were 5 bases for V and 3 bases for J; bases not matched to a gene: 8. CDR1 and CDR2 (germline): MDHEN, SYDVKM. The entire variable domain, with the rest obtained from reference TRBV28 and TRBJ2-7, is as follows: DVKVTQSSRYLVKRTGEKVFLECVQDMDHENMFWYRQDPGLGLRLIYFSYDVKMKEKGDIPEGYSVSREKKERFSLILESASTNQTSMYLCASSNLGTGLYEQYFGPGTRLTVT.

There are many counts of this clonotype. CDR3 coding DNA: TGCAGTGCTAAAAAAGCCGGGACTAGCTATGATGAGCAGTTCTTC. Protein: CSAKKAGTSYDEQFF. V usage is TRBV20-1 and J usage is TRBJ2-1, with 9 positions matching TRBD2. The CDR3 has 15 amino acids. V trimming: 4 bases; J trimming: 8 bases; junction bases outside the gene matches: 12. Germline V lookup: CDR1 DFQATT, CDR2 SNEGSKA (reference sequence).

This clonotype was observed a few times. The rearrangement uses TRBV20-1 and TRBJ2-2; D remains ambiguous. V was shortened by 5 bases and J by 9 bases, with 13 bases between the two germline ends. The CDR3 is made up of 12 amino acids. The germline CDR1 and CDR2 sequences are DFQATT and SNEGSKA (reference sequence). CDR3 sequence (DNA): TGCAGTGCTCACAGTGGGGTCAGGGAGCTGTTTTTT. This codes for CSAHSGVRELFF.

This clonotype was seen only a few times. V and J are TRBV7-2 and TRBJ2-7; D gene ambiguous. The CDR3 extends over 15 amino acids. Trimming left V 5 bases short and J 0 bases short, with 14 bases between. CDR1 and CDR2 from the germline V gene are SGHTA and FQGNSA. This CDR3 reads CASSPLRKASYEQYF. The DNA for the CDR3 is TGTGCCAGCAGCCCCTTGCGCAAGGCCTCCTACGAGCAGTACTTC.

V gene TRBV3-2 combines with J gene TRBJ2-5; TRBD2 was called by the table and not checked on the DNA. TRBV3-2 is shown as a pseudogene. This CDR3 region has 19 residues. The CDR3 reads CASSFFRGLADLTTKTQYF. CDR3 bases: TGTGCCAGCAGTTTTTTCCGAGGATTAGCCGACCTTACCACCAAGACCCAGTACTTC.

This clonotype was found many times. This chain joins TRBV20-1 and TRBJ2-7; 11 nucleotides match TRBD2. CDR3 size: 15 residues. V lost 2 bases and J lost 0; bases outside the gene matches: 3. Germline V gives CDR1 DFQATT, CDR2 SNEGSKA (reference sequence). CDR3 nucleotide sequence: TGCAGTGCTAGATCCGGGACTAGCGGCTCCTACGAGCAGTACTTC. Protein sequence: CSARSGTSGSYEQYF.

This clonotype has just a few counts. The rearrangement links TRBV15 to TRBJ1-1; 7 bases are shared with TRBD1. V trimming: 6 bases; J trimming: 3 bases; junction bases outside the gene matches: 10. The CDR3 contains 15 residues. The germline V gene encodes CDR1 LNHNV and CDR2 YYDKDF (reference sequence). CDR3 nucleotides: TGTGCCACCAGTCTGGAGGGGGCGGGTTACACTGAAGCTTTCTTT. Translation: CATSLEGAGYTEAFF. Supplemented by reference TRBV15 and TRBJ1-1, the full variable domain reads DAMVIQNPRYQVTQFGKPVTLSCSQTLNHNVMYWYQQKSSQAPKLLFHYYDKDFNNEADTPDNFQSRRPNTSFCFLDIRSPGLGDTAMYLCATSLEGAGYTEAFFGQGTRLTVV.

This clonotype was seen many times. The chain uses TRBV6-5 and TRBJ1-2, with D possibly being TRBD1 (5 bases). V lost 2 bases and J lost 3, with 10 bases in between. The CDR3 loop spans 14 amino acids. In germline, CDR1 is MNHEY, CDR2 SVGAGI. In nucleotides, the CDR3 is TGTGCCAGCAGTTACGTGGGGGGGGACTATGGCTACACCTTC. It codes for CASSYVGGDYGYTF.

V is TRBV7-2 and J is TRBJ2-7, with D maybe TRBD2 (6 bases). The CDR3 sequence is 14 residues long. The germline gives CDR1 SGHTA, CDR2 FQGNSA. Trimming shortened V by 3 bases and J by 4 bases, and 13 bases separated the two germline ends. The CDR3 region has the DNA TGTGCCAGCAGCTTGGGACTCCTTCGTTACGAGCAGTACTTC. Amino acids: CASSLGLLRYEQYF.

This clonotype was seen only a few times. The genes are TRBV9 and TRBJ2-5, with TRBD2 identical over 7 bases. Germline values: CDR1 SGDLS, CDR2 YYNGEE. The CDR3 loop spans 14 amino acids. V was clipped by 0 bases and J by 2 bases; unmatched bases: 1. DNA of the CDR3: TGTGCCAGCAGCGTAGGCGGGGGACAAGAGACCCAGTACTTC. Translation: CASSVGGGQETQYF.